The clone carrying this T cell receptor beta chain has a count of ten or more. The antigen is not known. Trimming pared 0 bases from V and 7 bases from J, leaving 10 bases between. CDR1 is KGHSH, CDR2 LQKENI, per germline. This CDR3 has 14 residues. The data are from a study of T cells after yellow fever vaccination. From the 5' RACE reads, TCRdb called clonotypes with MiXCR, one entry per CDR3 protein. Of 320,000 or so distinct CDR3 sequences listed, 8% to 9.5% are singletons. Whole-study results and caveats: Any FACS-sorted repertoire could hold abundant clonotypes that contaminate it from the bulk population. The booster saw the reappearance of most primary-vaccination clones (nearly 98% CD4, 88% CD8). A small proportion of clonotypes was detected in both the CD4 and CD8 compartments.

This specimen consisted of PBMCs, obtained roughly 47 days after the first yellow fever vaccination. The receptor was isolated from a man between 18 and 35 years old who received the YFV17D yellow fever vaccine. The chain recombines TRBV18 with TRBJ2-1; maybe TRBD2 (5 bases). The CDR3 DNA follows: TGTGCCAGCTCACCACCCCCTCGGGGTAATGAGCAGTTCTTC. It translates to CASSPPPRGNEQFF. Full variable domain (remainder filled in from reference TRBV18 and TRBJ2-1): NAGVMQNPRHLVRRRGQEARLRCSPMKGHSHVYWYRQLPEEGLKFMVYLQKENIIDESGMPKERFSAEFPKEGPSILRIQQVVRGDSAAYFCASSPPPRGNEQFFGPGTRLTVL.